This T cell receptor beta chain was obtained from a study of post-analysis software for immune sequencing data. Unique molecular identifiers were built into the TCR beta cDNA libraries. TCRdb fed the PCR reads into MiXCR, producing one record per CDR3 protein. The table lists about 770,000 distinct CDR3 sequences, about 45% of them singletons. The sequencing sample was made of blood. The clonotype was recovered from a girl between 5 and 17 years old with multiple sclerosis.

The DNA for the CDR3 is TGCAGCGTTAAAAGGACTAGCCTGACAGATACGCAGTATTTT. Protein: CSVKRTSLTDTQYF. The chain carries TRBV29-1 and TRBJ2-3, with TRBD2 matching 8 bases. The germline gives CDR1 SQVTM, CDR2 ANQGSEA. This CDR3 comprises 14 residues. J was trimmed by 3 bases and V by 5 bases; bases with no gene match: 7.